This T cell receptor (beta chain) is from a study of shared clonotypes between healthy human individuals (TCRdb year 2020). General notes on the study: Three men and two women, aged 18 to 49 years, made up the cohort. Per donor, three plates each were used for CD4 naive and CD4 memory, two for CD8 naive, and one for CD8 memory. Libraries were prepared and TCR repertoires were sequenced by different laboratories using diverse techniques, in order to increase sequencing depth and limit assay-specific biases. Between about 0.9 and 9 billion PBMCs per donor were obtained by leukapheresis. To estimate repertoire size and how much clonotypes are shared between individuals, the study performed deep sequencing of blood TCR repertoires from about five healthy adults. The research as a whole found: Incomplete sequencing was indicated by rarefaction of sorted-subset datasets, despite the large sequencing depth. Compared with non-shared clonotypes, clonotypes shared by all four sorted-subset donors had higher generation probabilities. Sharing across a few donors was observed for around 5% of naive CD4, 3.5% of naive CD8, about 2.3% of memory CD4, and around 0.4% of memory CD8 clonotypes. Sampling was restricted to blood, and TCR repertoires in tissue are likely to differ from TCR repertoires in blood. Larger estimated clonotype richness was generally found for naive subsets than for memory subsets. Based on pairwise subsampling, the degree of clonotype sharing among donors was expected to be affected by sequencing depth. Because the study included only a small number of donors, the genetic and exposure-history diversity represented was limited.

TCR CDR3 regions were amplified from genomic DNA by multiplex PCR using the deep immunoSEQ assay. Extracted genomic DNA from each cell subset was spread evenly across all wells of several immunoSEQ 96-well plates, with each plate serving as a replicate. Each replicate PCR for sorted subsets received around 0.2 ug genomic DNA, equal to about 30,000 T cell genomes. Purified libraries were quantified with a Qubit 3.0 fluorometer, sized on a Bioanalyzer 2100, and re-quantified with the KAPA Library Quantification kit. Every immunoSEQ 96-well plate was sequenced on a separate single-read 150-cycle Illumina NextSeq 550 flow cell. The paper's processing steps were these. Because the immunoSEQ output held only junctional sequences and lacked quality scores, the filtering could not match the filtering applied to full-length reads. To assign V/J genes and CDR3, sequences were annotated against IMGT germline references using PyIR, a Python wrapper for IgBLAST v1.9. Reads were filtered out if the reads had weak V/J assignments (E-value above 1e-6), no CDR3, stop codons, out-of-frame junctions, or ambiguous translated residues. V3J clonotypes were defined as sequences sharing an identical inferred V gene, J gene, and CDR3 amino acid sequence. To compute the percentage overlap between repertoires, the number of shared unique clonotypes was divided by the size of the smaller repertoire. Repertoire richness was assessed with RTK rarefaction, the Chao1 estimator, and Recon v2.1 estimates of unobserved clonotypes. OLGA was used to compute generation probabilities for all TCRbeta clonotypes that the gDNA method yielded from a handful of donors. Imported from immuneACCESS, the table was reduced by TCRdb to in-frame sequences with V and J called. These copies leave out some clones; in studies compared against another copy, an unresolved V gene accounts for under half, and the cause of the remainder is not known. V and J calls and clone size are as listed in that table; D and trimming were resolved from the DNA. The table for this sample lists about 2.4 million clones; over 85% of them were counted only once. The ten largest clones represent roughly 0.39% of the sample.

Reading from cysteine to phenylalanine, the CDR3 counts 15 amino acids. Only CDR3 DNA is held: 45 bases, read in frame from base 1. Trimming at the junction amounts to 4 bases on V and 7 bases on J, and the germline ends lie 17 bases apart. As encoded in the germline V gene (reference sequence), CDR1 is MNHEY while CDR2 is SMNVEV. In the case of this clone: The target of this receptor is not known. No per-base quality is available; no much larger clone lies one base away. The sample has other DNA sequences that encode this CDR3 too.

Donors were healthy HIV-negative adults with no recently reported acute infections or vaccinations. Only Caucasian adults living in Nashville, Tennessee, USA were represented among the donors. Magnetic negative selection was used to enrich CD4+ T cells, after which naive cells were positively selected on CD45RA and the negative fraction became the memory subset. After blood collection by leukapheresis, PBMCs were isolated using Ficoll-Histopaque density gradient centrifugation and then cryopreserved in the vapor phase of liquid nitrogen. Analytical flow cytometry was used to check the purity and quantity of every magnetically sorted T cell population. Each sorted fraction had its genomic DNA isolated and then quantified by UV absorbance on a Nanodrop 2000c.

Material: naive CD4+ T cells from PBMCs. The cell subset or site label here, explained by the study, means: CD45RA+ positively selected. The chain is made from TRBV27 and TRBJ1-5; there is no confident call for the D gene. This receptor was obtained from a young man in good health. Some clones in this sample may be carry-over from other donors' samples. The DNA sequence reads TGTGCCAGCAGTTCTCACGGGATCCCCCAACAGCCCCAGCATTTT. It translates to CASSSHGIPQQPQHF.